This T cell receptor (beta chain) derives from a study of cytomegalovirus exposure and HLA in healthy donors. The CDR3 runs to 15 residues. Per the germline V gene, CDR1 is SGHDN and CDR2 is FVKESK. The junction had 5 bases not matched to a gene; V was cut back by 3 bases and J by 2 bases. General study findings and limits: Researchers catalogued some 160 TCR beta chains as cytomegalovirus-associated.

In regard to this clone: The antigen remains unidentified.

Libraries were prepared by immunoSEQ multiplex PCR; TCRdb keeps only in-frame clonotypes and omits some of them. This sample has fewer than 120,000 clones, with over 85% found just once. The chain joins TRBV14 to TRBJ2-7; 9 nucleotides align to TRBD1. The sample taken for sequencing was PBMCs. The clonotype was recovered from a young woman in good health and CMV-seronegative. CDR3 coding DNA: TGTGCCAGCAGCCAGGGACAGGGAATCACCTACGAGCAGTACTTC. This translates into CASSQGQGITYEQYF.